These 13 T cell receptor beta chains share one sample of origin, sequenced in a study of blood T cell repertoires in COVID-19. The repertoire was sequenced with immunoSEQ multiplex PCR; TCRdb's copy has only in-frame clones and lacks some. This table has 120,000 or so clones, 87% appearing once. Material for sequencing was peripheral blood. The origin of the receptors is a human donor in a cohort sampled during active COVID-19.

This clone was picked up one time. V and J are TRBV25-1 and TRBJ1-4; D possibly corresponds to TRBD1 (6 bases). The CDR3 sequence is 15 residues long. CDR1 is MGHDK, CDR2 SYGVNS, per germline. V was cut by 5 bases and J by 3 bases, with 13 bases left in between. In DNA form, the CDR3 reads TGTGCCAGCAGTCAGAGTTGGACAGCTAATGAAAAACTGTTTTTT. Its protein is CASSQSWTANEKLFF.

This chain uses TRBV6-5 with TRBJ1-2, with D uncertain. The CDR3 spans 13 residues. Looked up from germline, CDR1 is MNHEY and CDR2 is SVGAGI. V lost 2 bases, J lost 5 bases, and 9 bases lay in between. Here the CDR3 reads CASSYDRGYGYTF. The CDR3 DNA sequence: TGTGCCAGCAGTTACGACCGGGGATATGGCTACACCTTC.

A few counts support this clone. This chain uses TRBV30 with TRBJ1-5; D might be TRBD1 (5 bases). V lost 2 bases and J 9 bases, leaving 11 bases between the germline ends. The CDR3 covers 12 residues. The germline CDR1 and CDR2 sequences are GTSNPN and SVGIG (reference sequence). The CDR3 sequence is CAWSPSRGPQHF. The CDR3 DNA reads as TGTGCCTGGAGTCCCTCAAGGGGGCCCCAGCATTTT.

This clone came up once. The V gene is TRBV15, the J gene TRBJ2-7, with 11 bases that match TRBD1. The CDR3 spans 16 residues. The ends lost 0 bases at V and 5 bases at J; junction bases unmatched: 6. Germline V CDR1 and CDR2: LNHNV, YYDKDF (reference sequence). CDR3 residues: CATSRDWGQGGDEQYF. CDR3 bases: TGTGCCACCAGCAGAGATTGGGGACAGGGGGGCGACGAGCAGTACTTC. Full variable domain (remainder filled in from reference TRBV15 and TRBJ2-7): DAMVIQNPRYQVTQFGKPVTLSCSQTLNHNVMYWYQQKSSQAPKLLFHYYDKDFNNEADTPDNFQSRRPNTSFCFLDIRSPGLGDTAMYLCATSRDWGQGGDEQYFGPGTRLTVT.

The chain has TRBV4-1 and TRBJ1-5, with TRBD1 identical over 9 bases. The CDR3 extends over 16 amino acids. The germline V gene has CDR1 MGHRA and CDR2 YSYEKL. J was trimmed by 3 bases and V by 4 bases; bases with no gene match: 7. CDR3 in DNA: TGCGCCAGCAGCCTAGAGGGACAGGGTACCAATCAGCCCCAGCATTTT. Protein: CASSLEGQGTNQPQHF.

V and J are TRBV11-2 and TRBJ2-1, with 7 nucleotides matching TRBD1. Germline CDR1 is SGHAT and CDR2 is FQNNGV. This CDR3 spans 13 amino acids. V lost 6 bases to trimming and J lost 14 bases; unmatched junction nucleotides: 13. The CDR3: CASRPIVQDRKFF. As DNA, the CDR3 is TGTGCCAGCAGGCCAATAGTGCAGGACAGGAAGTTCTTC.

This clone was seen a handful of times. The rearrangement links TRBV7-9 to TRBJ1-5; 7 bases fit TRBD1. The V gene end was trimmed by 5 bases and the J gene end by 6 bases; junction bases not matched to a gene: 13. Germline CDR1 and CDR2: SEHNR and FQNEAQ (reference sequence). The CDR3 covers 16 residues. The CDR3 coding sequence is TGTGCCAGCAGCGAAGGGGGCACCTATGGGGGTCAGCCCCAGCATTTT. This codes for CASSEGGTYGGQPQHF.

The chain carries TRBV15 and TRBJ2-3; perhaps D is TRBD1 or TRBD2 (7 bases each). Germline-derived CDR1 and CDR2 are LNHNV and YYDKDF (reference sequence). The CDR3 covers 15 residues. The ends were cut back, 5 bases at V and 2 bases at J, with 14 bases in the middle. CDR3 region: CATSGAGQITDTQYF. The CDR3 coding sequence is TGTGCCACCAGCGGAGCGGGACAGATCACAGATACGCAGTATTTT.

The CDR3 DNA reads TGTGCCATCAATAACGGGAGCACAGATACGCAGTATTTT. This encodes CAINNGSTDTQYF. V usage is TRBV10-3 and J usage is TRBJ2-3; no reliable D call. The germline V and J ends were trimmed by 7 bases and 0 bases, with 8 bases remaining between them. The CDR3 spans 13 residues. CDR1 and CDR2 from the germline V gene are ENHRY and SYGVKD.

The CDR3, as DNA: TGTGCCAGTCTCCCCAGGGGGGCGGCATTCACAGATACGCAGTATTTT. It specifies CASLPRGAAFTDTQYF. V gene TRBV19 combines with J gene TRBJ2-3, with D tentatively TRBD1 (7 bases). Looked up from germline, CDR1 is LNHDA and CDR2 is SQIVND (reference sequence). Trimming stripped 8 bases from V and 2 bases from J, with 20 bases between. CDR3 length: 16 amino acids.

The chain employs TRBV9 and TRBJ2-1; possible D gene TRBD1, 5 bases. V lost 4 bases, J lost 0 bases, and 17 bases lay in between. CDR3 length: 17 residues. Germline V gene lookup returns CDR1 SGDLS and CDR2 YYNGEE. The CDR3 spells CASSPRAADSSYNEQFF. Here the CDR3 DNA reads TGTGCCAGCAGCCCCCGTGCGGCAGACAGCTCCTACAATGAGCAGTTCTTC.

The chain is built from TRBV4-1 and TRBJ1-4, with D unclear. Germline CDR1 MGHRA, CDR2 YSYEKL. V was shortened by 0 bases and J by 8 bases, with 10 bases between the two germline ends. The CDR3 spans 14 residues. The DNA of the CDR3 is TGCGCCAGCAGCCAAGATTCCGGTGTAGAAAAACTGTTTTTT. Protein: CASSQDSGVEKLFF.

This clone has only one observation. The rearrangement links TRBV5-1 to TRBJ1-6, with 11 positions matching TRBD1. Germline V gives CDR1 SGHRS, CDR2 YFSETQ. Trimming cost V 3 bases and J 9 bases; bases outside gene matches: 5. The CDR3 covers 15 residues. The CDR3 nucleotides are TGCGCCAGCAGCTCTGGACAGGGGGCCGGTTCACCCCTCCACTTT. It encodes CASSSGQGAGSPLHF.